This T cell receptor beta chain was sequenced in a study of T cell changes during pregnancy in multiple sclerosis. Profiled with immunoSEQ multiplex PCR; TCRdb holds only in-frame clones, not every one. The sample holds approximately 47,000 clones, around nine tenths seen once. This TCR derives from a female donor with multiple sclerosis, enrolled in a pregnancy study. The sample was peripheral blood, taken in the first trimester of pregnancy.

CDR3: CASSLGSGGSTYEQYF. DNA for the CDR3: TGTGCCAGCAGCTTAGGTAGCGGGGGGTCAACCTACGAGCAGTACTTC. The gene calls are TRBV7-2 and TRBJ2-7; the match to TRBD2 covers 10 bases. The CDR3 length is 16 residues. V was clipped by 1 base and J by 2 bases; unmatched bases: 5. Germline CDR1 is SGHTA and CDR2 is FQGNSA.